This note documents a single T cell receptor beta chain sequence. The target antigen is unknown. Noted time point: peripheral blood 6 weeks after treatment start. Patients were living with locally advanced or metastatic urothelial carcinoma. This entry is derived from a study of PD-L1 blockade in urothelial cancer. Whole-study findings and limits: Below-median pretreatment blood TCR clonality was associated with improved progression-free and overall survival.

Sequencing used immunoSEQ multiplex PCR; TCRdb keeps in-frame clones, though not all of them. The data show about 48,000 clones, more than 75% seen once. This clonotype originated in a man aged 55 to 70 with urothelial cancer. The material was PBMCs, obtained around atezolizumab (anti-PD-L1) treatment.

The CDR3 spells CASSLSVRGANTGELFF. The CDR3 DNA reads as TGTGCCAGCAGCTTAAGTGTGCGGGGGGCGAACACCGGGGAGCTGTTTTTT. The rearrangement links TRBV7-6 to TRBJ2-2; 8 bases are shared with TRBD2. The CDR3 length is 17 residues. Germline assignment: CDR1 SGHVS and CDR2 FNYEAQ. With 2 bases clipped from V and 0 bases from J, the junction kept 5 bases outside the gene matches.